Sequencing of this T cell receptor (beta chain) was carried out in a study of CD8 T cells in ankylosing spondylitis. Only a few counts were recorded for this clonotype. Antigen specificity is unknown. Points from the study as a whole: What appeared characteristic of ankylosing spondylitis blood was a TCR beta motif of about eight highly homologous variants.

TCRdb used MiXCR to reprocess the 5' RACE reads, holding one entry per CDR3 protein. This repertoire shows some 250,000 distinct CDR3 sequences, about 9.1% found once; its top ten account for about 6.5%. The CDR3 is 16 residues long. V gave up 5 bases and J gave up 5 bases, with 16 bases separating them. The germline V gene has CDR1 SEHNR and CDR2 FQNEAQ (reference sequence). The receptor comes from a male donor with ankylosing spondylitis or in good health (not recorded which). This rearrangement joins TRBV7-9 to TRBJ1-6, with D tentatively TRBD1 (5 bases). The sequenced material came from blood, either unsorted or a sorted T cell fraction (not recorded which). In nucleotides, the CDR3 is TGTGCCAGCAGCACCAAGGAAGGGACGCATAATTCACCCCTCCACTTT. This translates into CASSTKEGTHNSPLHF.